The 31 T cell receptor beta chains below come from one sample, sequenced in a study of blood T cell repertoires in COVID-19. Sequencing used immunoSEQ multiplex PCR; TCRdb keeps in-frame clones, though not all of them. The sample includes approximately 66,000 clones, around nine tenths seen only once; the top ten take about 1.3%. The specimen sequenced was peripheral blood. Source of these receptors: a man between 60 and 75 years old with acute or convalescent COVID-19.

The chain recombines TRBV19 with TRBJ1-2; TRBD1 agrees at 7 bases. Germline CDR1 is LNHDA and CDR2 is SQIVND (reference sequence). The CDR3 contains 17 residues. J gave up 2 bases and V 4 bases, and 13 bases lay outside the gene matches. The CDR3 loop is CASSTDRRKNQNYGYTF. DNA for the CDR3: TGTGCCAGTAGTACGGACAGGCGAAAGAATCAAAACTATGGCTACACCTTC.

The J gene is TRBJ2-2, the V gene TRBV4-1; unclear D gene. The CDR3 contains 14 residues. The V end lost 1 base, the J end lost 0 bases, and 3 bases lay between the germline ends. CDR1 is MGHRA and CDR2 is YSYEKL in the germline V gene. CDR3 sequence reads: CASSQAPNTGELFF. The DNA of the CDR3 is TGCGCCAGCAGCCAAGCTCCGAACACCGGGGAGCTGTTTTTT.

This clone was seen more than once but under ten times. The chain recombines TRBV19 with TRBJ2-7; 7 bases are a match to TRBD2. V lost 6 bases, J lost 0 bases, and 11 bases stayed unmatched. This CDR3 has 16 residues. Germline V gives CDR1 LNHDA, CDR2 SQIVND (reference sequence). CDR3 sequence reads: CASSLGGSLASYEQYF. In DNA, the CDR3 is TGTGCCAGTAGCCTCGGGGGGAGCCTGGCCTCCTACGAGCAGTACTTC.

V is TRBV10-3 and J is TRBJ2-1; no reliable D call. The CDR3 has 11 residues. Looked up from germline, CDR1 is ENHRY and CDR2 is SYGVKD. Trimming removed 5 bases at V and 5 bases at J, with 4 bases between. The CDR3 sequence is CAISTDNEQFF. CDR3 nucleotides: TGTGCCATCAGTACGGACAATGAGCAGTTCTTC.

This chain links TRBV19 with TRBJ1-2, with D tentatively TRBD1 (5 bases). The CDR3 consists of 13 residues. Per the germline V gene, CDR1 is LNHDA and CDR2 is SQIVND (reference sequence). V was trimmed by 3 bases and J by 3 bases, leaving 8 bases between them. The CDR3 protein is CASSIQGDYGYTF. The CDR3 DNA follows: TGTGCCAGTAGTATCCAGGGTGACTATGGCTACACCTTC.

The chain carries TRBV12-3 or TRBV12-4 and TRBJ1-1; 7 bases are a match to TRBD1. The CDR3 is 13 residues long. The V gene end was trimmed by 8 bases and the J gene end by 8 bases; junction bases not matched to a gene: 11. The CDR3 region has the DNA TGTGCCAGCCGGCATGGGGTGGACAGGGAAGCTTTCTTT. Protein: CASRHGVDREAFF.

The chain links TRBV5-6 to TRBJ1-2, with 10 bases lining up with TRBD1. CDR1 is SGHDT and CDR2 is YYEEEE in the germline V gene. V trimming: 1 base; J trimming: 0 bases; junction bases outside the gene matches: 6. This CDR3 is built from 17 residues. CDR3 sequence: CASSLPGQGFSNYGYTF. CDR3 nucleotide sequence: TGTGCCAGCAGCTTGCCGGGACAGGGGTTCTCTAACTATGGCTACACCTTC.

The genes are TRBV7-8 and TRBJ1-3, with D unclear. This CDR3 is built from 14 residues. Germline values: CDR1 SGHVS, CDR2 FQNEAQ. Trimming stripped 5 bases from V and 0 bases from J, with 8 bases between. CDR3 bases: TGTGCCAGCAGCCTAGAACTCTCTGGAAACACCATATATTTT. Amino acids: CASSLELSGNTIYF.

The sample holds a few counts of this clone. The chain has TRBV2 and TRBJ1-3; D is undetermined. Trimming cost V 1 base and J 0 bases, with 13 bases left between them. The CDR3 spans 17 residues. Germline V gene sequence: CDR1 SNHLY, CDR2 FYNNEI. CDR3 nucleotide sequence: TGTGCCAGCAGTGAAGAATCCGGGGTCATCTCTGGAAACACCATATATTTT. Protein: CASSEESGVISGNTIYF.

V gene TRBV27 combines with J gene TRBJ1-2; D is ambiguous. This CDR3 contains 11 residues. CDR1 is MNHEY, CDR2 SMNVEV, per germline (reference sequence). Trimming took off 5 bases at V and 10 bases at J, with 11 bases between the two ends. CDR3: CASSTGRYYTF. CDR3 sequence (DNA): TGTGCCAGCAGTACCGGCAGGTACTACACCTTC.

The chain uses TRBV7-2 and TRBJ1-1; D gene ambiguous. This CDR3 region has 14 residues. Germline assignment: CDR1 SGHTA and CDR2 FQGNSA. Trimming took off 3 bases at V and 0 bases at J, with 8 bases between the two ends. The CDR3 DNA reads as TGTGCCAGCAGCTTCGGACTGTTGAACACTGAAGCTTTCTTT. The encoded protein is CASSFGLLNTEAFF.

In nucleotides, the CDR3 is TGTGCCTGGAGTGTGGAGACAAGGGGCACTGAAGCTTTCTTT. This encodes CAWSVETRGTEAFF. J is TRBJ1-1 and V is TRBV30; D might be TRBD1 (5 bases). CDR3 length equals 14 residues. V dropped 0 bases and J dropped 4 bases, with 12 bases sitting between them. CDR1 GTSNPN and CDR2 SVGIG come from the germline V gene (reference sequence).

The chain combines TRBV7-2 with TRBJ1-5; possible D gene TRBD1, 5 bases. The ends were cut back, 1 base at V and 4 bases at J, with 11 bases in the middle. Germline CDR1 SGHTA, CDR2 FQGNSA. This CDR3 is built from 15 residues. CDR3 DNA sequence: TGTGCCAGCAGCTTAGGGGGCAGCATAAATCAGCCCCAGCATTTT. Its protein product is CASSLGGSINQPQHF.

This clone turned up a few times. In nucleotides, the CDR3 is TGTGCCAGCAGTGAAGGAAAGGGGGTAGTAGGCAACTATGGCTACACCTTC. Encoded protein: CASSEGKGVVGNYGYTF. This chain links TRBV6-1 with TRBJ1-2; weak D call: TRBD1 (6 bases). The CDR3 has 17 amino acids. CDR1 MNHNS and CDR2 SASEGT come from the germline V gene. Trimming removed 1 base from V and 2 bases from J, with 17 bases in between.

J is TRBJ1-1 and V is TRBV7-3; 10 positions match TRBD1. This CDR3 contains 14 residues. Germline V gene sequence: CDR1 SGHTA, CDR2 FQGTGA. With V trimmed by 4 bases and J by 3 bases, 2 bases remained unmatched. The CDR3 DNA follows: TGTGCCAGCAGCTCGACAGGGGGCGACACTGAAGCTTTCTTT. Translating it yields CASSSTGGDTEAFF.

V usage is TRBV9 and J usage is TRBJ2-2; 7 nucleotides line up with TRBD1. Germline lookup yields CDR1 SGDLS and CDR2 YYNGEE. Trimming at V came to 0 bases and at J to 6 bases, leaving 2 bases not matched to a gene. The length of the CDR3 is 14 residues. The CDR3 DNA reads as TGTGCCAGCAGCGTAGACACAGGGGCCGGGGAGCTGTTTTTT. Its translation: CASSVDTGAGELFF.

V is TRBV9 and J is TRBJ2-7; 7 nucleotides agree with TRBD1. Trimming took 0 bases from V and 0 from J; bases not matched to a gene: 6. Germline V lookup: CDR1 SGDLS, CDR2 YYNGEE. This CDR3 is built from 16 residues. The CDR3 region is CASSVAQGLPSYEQYF. The DNA of the CDR3 is TGTGCCAGCAGCGTAGCACAGGGGTTACCCTCCTACGAGCAGTACTTC.

The chain is built from TRBV12-5 and TRBJ2-7; no clear D gene. V lost 1 base to trimming and J lost 0 bases, with 7 bases between them. The V gene's germline CDR1 is LGHNT and CDR2 FRNRAP. The CDR3 runs 14 residues. The CDR3 DNA reads as TGTGCTAGTGGTTTGGCCAGGTACTCCTACGAGCAGTACTTC. It encodes CASGLARYSYEQYF.

V gene TRBV6-1 combines with J gene TRBJ2-5; a weak D match, TRBD2 (6 bases). Germline V gene sequence: CDR1 MNHNS, CDR2 SASEGT. Trimming left V 5 bases short and J 5 bases short, with 15 bases between. The CDR3 consists of 14 residues. CDR3 sequence (DNA): TGTGCCAGCAGTAAAGGAGGGCGCGTGGAGACCCAGTACTTC. Translation gives CASSKGGRVETQYF.

The chain combines TRBV5-1 with TRBJ2-5; perhaps TRBD1 as D (8 bases). The germline CDR1 and CDR2 sequences are SGHRS and YFSETQ. This CDR3 has 15 residues. V lost 4 bases to trimming and J lost 5 bases, with 18 bases between them. The CDR3 nucleotides are TGCGCCAGCAGCACCGGACAGGGCGGGAGTGAGACCCAGTACTTC. It yields the protein CASSTGQGGSETQYF.

The J gene is TRBJ2-3, the V gene TRBV6-5; a weak D match, TRBD1 (6 bases). V shed 7 bases and J shed 4 bases, with 18 bases lying between them. The germline V gene encodes CDR1 MNHEY and CDR2 SVGAGI. There are 15 residues in the CDR3. DNA for the CDR3: TGTGCCAGCAATTGGTTCTCCGGACAGTCAGATACGCAGTATTTT. Translated, it gives CASNWFSGQSDTQYF.

This sequence joins TRBV6-5 and TRBJ1-5; 8 positions match TRBD1. The CDR3 is made up of 14 amino acids. CDR1 is MNHEY and CDR2 is SVGAGI in the germline V gene. With 7 bases clipped from V and 4 bases from J, the junction kept 6 bases outside the gene matches. The CDR3 bases are TGTGCCAGCAACGGACAGGGCGCAAATCAGCCCCAGCATTTT. This encodes CASNGQGANQPQHF.

The chain recombines TRBV19 with TRBJ1-1, with 9 bases lining up with TRBD1. V gave up 1 base and J gave up 4 bases; unmatched junction bases: 7. Per germline, CDR1 LNHDA and CDR2 SQIVND (reference sequence). The CDR3 runs to 16 residues. CDR3 DNA sequence: TGTGCCAGTAGTATAGTTACAGGGGGCGCGGTCACTGAAGCTTTCTTT. Translated: CASSIVTGGAVTEAFF.

This chain connects TRBV10-3 to TRBJ1-2; D is perhaps TRBD1 (5 bases). Germline CDR1 is ENHRY and CDR2 is SYGVKD. The CDR3 is made up of 14 amino acids. Trimming shortened V by 4 bases and J by 2 bases, and 11 bases separated the two germline ends. CDR3 protein: CAISVKGNNYGYTF. CDR3 coding DNA: TGTGCCATCAGTGTAAAGGGGAACAACTATGGCTACACCTTC.

This clone has a handful of counts. V usage is TRBV7-2 and J usage is TRBJ1-3; perhaps TRBD1 as D (6 bases). Germline CDR1 reads SGHTA; CDR2 reads FQGNSA. The length of the CDR3 is 15 residues. V shed 2 bases and J shed 3 bases, with 11 bases lying between them. CDR3 nucleotide sequence: TGTGCCAGCAGCTTATTAGGGGGTTATGGAAACACCATATATTTT. This gives the protein CASSLLGGYGNTIYF.

This clone was found a few times. The chain recombines TRBV3-1 (or the pseudogene TRBV3-2) with TRBJ1-5, with D uncertain. The CDR3 has 13 amino acids. CDR1 is LGHDT and CDR2 is YNNKEL in the germline V gene (reference sequence). Trimming removed 4 bases at V and 4 bases at J, with 8 bases between. In DNA form, the CDR3 reads TGTGCCAGCAGCCCGAGCCCTAATCAGCCCCAGCATTTT. Translating gives CASSPSPNQPQHF.

The V and J genes are TRBV7-8 and TRBJ1-3, with 7 bases identical to TRBD1. Germline V gives CDR1 SGHVS, CDR2 FQNEAQ. V shed 5 bases and J 0 bases; nucleotides not matched to a gene: 13. CDR3 length: 18 residues. The chain's CDR3 is CASSTSPGQHFSGNTIYF. The CDR3 nucleotides read TGTGCCAGCAGCACCTCGCCGGGACAGCACTTCTCTGGAAACACCATATATTTT. Supplemented by reference TRBV7-8 and TRBJ1-3, the full variable domain reads GAGVSQSPRYKVAKRGQDVALRCDPISGHVSLFWYQQALGQGPEFLTYFQNEAQLDKSGLPSDRFFAERPEGSVSTLKIQRTQQEDSAVYLCASSTSPGQHFSGNTIYFGEGSWLTVV.

The chain links TRBV9 to TRBJ2-1, with 12 bases aligning to TRBD2. Germline V gives CDR1 SGDLS, CDR2 YYNGEE. The CDR3 runs to 15 residues. J lost 9 bases, V lost 0 bases, and 4 bases had no gene match. DNA for the CDR3: TGTGCCAGCAGCGTAGCACTAGCGGGGGGCGGTGAGCAGTTCTTC. Protein sequence: CASSVALAGGGEQFF.

The chain is built from TRBV10-3 and TRBJ1-1; D is possibly TRBD1 (6 bases). V lost 6 bases, J lost 1 base, and 6 bases lay in between. The CDR3 has 12 amino acids. Per the germline V gene, CDR1 is ENHRY and CDR2 is SYGVKD. The CDR3 is CAIRGQNTEAFF. The CDR3 DNA reads TGTGCCATCAGGGGACAGAACACTGAAGCTTTCTTT.

V usage is TRBV25-1 and J usage is TRBJ1-1; D not certain. Trimming removed 3 bases at V and 1 base at J, with 9 bases between. The CDR3 contains 14 residues. CDR1 MGHDK and CDR2 SYGVNS come from the germline V gene. The CDR3 spells CASSESHRNTEAFF. CDR3 in DNA: TGTGCCAGCAGTGAGTCGCACAGGAACACTGAAGCTTTCTTT.

The chain links TRBV11-3 to TRBJ2-2, with a weak D call TRBD2 (5 bases). This CDR3 has 17 amino acids. From germline, CDR1 is SGHNT and CDR2 YENEEA. V dropped 5 bases and J dropped 1 base, with 17 bases sitting between them. The CDR3 sequence: CASSPWTDTVNTGELFF. In nucleotides, the CDR3 is TGTGCCAGCAGCCCCTGGACTGATACCGTGAACACCGGGGAGCTGTTTTTT.